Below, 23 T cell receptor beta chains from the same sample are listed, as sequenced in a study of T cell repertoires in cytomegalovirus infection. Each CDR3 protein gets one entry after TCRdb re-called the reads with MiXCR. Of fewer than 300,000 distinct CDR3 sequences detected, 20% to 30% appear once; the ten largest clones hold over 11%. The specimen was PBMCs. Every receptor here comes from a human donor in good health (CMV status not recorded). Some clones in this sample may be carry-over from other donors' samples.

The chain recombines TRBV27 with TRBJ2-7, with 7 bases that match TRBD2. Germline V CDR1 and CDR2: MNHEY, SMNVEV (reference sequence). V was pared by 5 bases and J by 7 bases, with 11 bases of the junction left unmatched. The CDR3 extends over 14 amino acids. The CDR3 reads CASSRSSGAGEQYF. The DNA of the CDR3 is TGTGCCAGCAGTCGATCTAGCGGCGCGGGGGAGCAGTACTTC.

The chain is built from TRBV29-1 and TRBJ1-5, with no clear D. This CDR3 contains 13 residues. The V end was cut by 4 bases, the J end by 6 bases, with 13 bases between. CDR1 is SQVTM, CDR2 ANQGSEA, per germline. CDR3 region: CSVGEGRRQPQHF. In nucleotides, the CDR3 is TGCAGCGTTGGTGAAGGGCGGCGTCAGCCCCAGCATTTT.

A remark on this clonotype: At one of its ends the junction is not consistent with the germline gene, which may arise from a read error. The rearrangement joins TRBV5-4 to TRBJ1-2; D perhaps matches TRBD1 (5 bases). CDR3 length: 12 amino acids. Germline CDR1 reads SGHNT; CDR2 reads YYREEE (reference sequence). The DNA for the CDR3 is TGTGCCAGCAGCGTAGACAGATATGGCTCCACCTTC. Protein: CASSVDRYGSTF.

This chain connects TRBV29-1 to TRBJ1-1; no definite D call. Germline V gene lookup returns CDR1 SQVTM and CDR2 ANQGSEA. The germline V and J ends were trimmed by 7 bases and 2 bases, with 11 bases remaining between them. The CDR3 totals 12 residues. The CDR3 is CSGKIGNTEAFF. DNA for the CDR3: TGCAGCGGAAAGATAGGAAACACTGAAGCTTTCTTT.

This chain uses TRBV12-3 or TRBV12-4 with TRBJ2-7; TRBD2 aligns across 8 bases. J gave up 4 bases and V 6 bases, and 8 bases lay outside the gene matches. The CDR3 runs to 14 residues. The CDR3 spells CASRPTGLAYEQYF. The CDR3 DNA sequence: TGTGCCAGCAGACCGACTGGACTAGCTTACGAGCAGTACTTC.

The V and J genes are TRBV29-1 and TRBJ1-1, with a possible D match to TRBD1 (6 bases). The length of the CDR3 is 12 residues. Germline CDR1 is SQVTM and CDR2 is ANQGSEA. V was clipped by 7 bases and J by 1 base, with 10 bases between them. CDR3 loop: CSAGDTNTEAFF. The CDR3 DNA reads TGCAGCGCAGGGGATACGAACACTGAAGCTTTCTTT.

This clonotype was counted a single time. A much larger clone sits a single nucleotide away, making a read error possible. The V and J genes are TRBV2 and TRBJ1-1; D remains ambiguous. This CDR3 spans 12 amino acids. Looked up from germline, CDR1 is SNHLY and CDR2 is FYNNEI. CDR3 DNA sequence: TGTACCAGCAGTGGAGGCAGCCATGAAGCTTTCTTT. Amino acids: CTSSGGSHEAFF.

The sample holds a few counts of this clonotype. The CDR3 DNA reads as TGTGCCAGCAGCTCCACCCTGGCGAACACTGAAGCTTTCTTT. Translated: CASSSTLANTEAFF. The genes are TRBV7-2 and TRBJ1-1; the D is unclear. The CDR3 is 14 residues long. CDR1 is SGHTA, CDR2 FQGNSA, per germline. Trimming cost V 4 bases and J 1 base, with 10 bases left between them.

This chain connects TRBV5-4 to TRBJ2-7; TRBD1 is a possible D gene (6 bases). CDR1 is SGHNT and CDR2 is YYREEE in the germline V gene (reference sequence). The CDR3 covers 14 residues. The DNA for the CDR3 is TGTGCAACCCGACCTGGACAGAGGAGTTACGAGCAGTACTTC. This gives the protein CATRPGQRSYEQYF.

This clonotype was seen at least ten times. The CDR3 DNA reads TGTGCCATCTCTAGCGGGAGGGCCAAGGACGAGCAGTACTTC. It translates to CAISSGRAKDEQYF. The chain couples TRBV7-2 to TRBJ2-7, with 12 bases that match TRBD2. The CDR3 length is 14 residues. In germline, CDR1 is SGHTA, CDR2 FQGNSA. After removal of 10 bases from V and 5 bases from J, the junction contained 9 bases not matched to a gene.

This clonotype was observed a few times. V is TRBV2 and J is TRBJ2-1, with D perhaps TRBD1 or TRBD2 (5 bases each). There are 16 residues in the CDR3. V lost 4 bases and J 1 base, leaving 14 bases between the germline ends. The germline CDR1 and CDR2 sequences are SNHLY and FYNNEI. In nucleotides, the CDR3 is TGTGCCAGCAGTGGTTATTCGAGGGGATCCTACAATGAGCAGTTCTTC. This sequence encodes CASSGYSRGSYNEQFF.

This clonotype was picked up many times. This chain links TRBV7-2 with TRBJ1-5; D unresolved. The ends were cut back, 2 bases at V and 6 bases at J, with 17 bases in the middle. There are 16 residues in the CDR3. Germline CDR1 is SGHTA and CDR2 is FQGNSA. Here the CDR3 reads CASSLYTPSVGQPQHF. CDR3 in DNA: TGTGCCAGCAGCTTATATACGCCCTCCGTGGGTCAGCCCCAGCATTTT.

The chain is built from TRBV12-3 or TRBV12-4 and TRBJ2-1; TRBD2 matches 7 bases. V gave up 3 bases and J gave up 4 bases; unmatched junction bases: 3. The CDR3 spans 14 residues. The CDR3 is CASSFAGVYNEQFF. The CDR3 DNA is TGTGCCAGCAGTTTCGCGGGAGTTTACAATGAGCAGTTCTTC.

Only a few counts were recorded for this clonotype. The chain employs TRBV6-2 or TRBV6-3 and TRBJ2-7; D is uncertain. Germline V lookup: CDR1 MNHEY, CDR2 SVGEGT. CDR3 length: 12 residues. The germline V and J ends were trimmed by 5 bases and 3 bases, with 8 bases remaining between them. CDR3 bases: TGTGCCAGCAGTCCTAAATTCTACGAGCAGTACTTC. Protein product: CASSPKFYEQYF.

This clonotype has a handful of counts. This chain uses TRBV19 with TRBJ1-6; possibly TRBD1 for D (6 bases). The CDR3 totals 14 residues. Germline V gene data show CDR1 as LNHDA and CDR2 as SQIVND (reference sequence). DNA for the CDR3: TGTGAAGAAGTATTGGGACATAATAATTCACCCCTCCACTTT. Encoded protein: CEEVLGHNNSPLHF.

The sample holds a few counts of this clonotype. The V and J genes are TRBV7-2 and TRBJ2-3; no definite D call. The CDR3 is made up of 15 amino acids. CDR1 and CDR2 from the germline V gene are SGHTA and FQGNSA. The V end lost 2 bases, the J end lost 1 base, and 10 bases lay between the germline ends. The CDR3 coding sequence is TGTGCCAGCAGCTTATCTCTGCAGGGCACAGATACGCAGTATTTT. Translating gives CASSLSLQGTDTQYF.

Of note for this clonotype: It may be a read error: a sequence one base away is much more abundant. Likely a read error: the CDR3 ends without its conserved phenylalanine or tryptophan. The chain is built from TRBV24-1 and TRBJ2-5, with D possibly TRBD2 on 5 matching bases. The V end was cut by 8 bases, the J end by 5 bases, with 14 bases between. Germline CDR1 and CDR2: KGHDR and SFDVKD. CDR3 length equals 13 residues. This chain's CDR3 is CATKGEGRETQYL. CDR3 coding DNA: TGTGCCACCAAGGGCGAGGGTCGGGAGACCCAGTACCTC.

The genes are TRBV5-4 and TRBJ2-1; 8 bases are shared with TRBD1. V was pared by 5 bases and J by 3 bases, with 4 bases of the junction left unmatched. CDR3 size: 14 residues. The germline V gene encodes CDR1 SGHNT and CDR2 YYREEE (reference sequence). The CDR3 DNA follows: TGTGCCAGCAGGTCCGGGACAGGCTACAATGAGCAGTTCTTC. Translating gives CASRSGTGYNEQFF.

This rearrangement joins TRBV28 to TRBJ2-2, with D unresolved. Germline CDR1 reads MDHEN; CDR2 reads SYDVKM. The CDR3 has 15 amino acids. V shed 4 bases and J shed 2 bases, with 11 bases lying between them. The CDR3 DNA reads TGTGCCAGCAGTTCCTCGCTCCAAAACACCGGGGAGCTGTTTTTT. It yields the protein CASSSSLQNTGELFF.

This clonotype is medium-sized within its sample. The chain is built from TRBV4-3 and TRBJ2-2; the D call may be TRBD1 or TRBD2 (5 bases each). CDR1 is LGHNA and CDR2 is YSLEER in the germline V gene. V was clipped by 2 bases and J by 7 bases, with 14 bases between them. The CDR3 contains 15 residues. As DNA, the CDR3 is TGCGCCAGCAGCCAAAACGACCGGGACGGCGGGGAGCTGTTTTTT. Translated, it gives CASSQNDRDGGELFF.

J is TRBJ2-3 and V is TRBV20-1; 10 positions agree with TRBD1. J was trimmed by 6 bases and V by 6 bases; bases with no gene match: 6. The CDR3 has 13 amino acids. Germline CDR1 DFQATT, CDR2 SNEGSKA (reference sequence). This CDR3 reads CSARTGGPDTQYF. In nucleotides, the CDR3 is TGCAGTGCCAGGACAGGGGGACCGGATACGCAGTATTTT.

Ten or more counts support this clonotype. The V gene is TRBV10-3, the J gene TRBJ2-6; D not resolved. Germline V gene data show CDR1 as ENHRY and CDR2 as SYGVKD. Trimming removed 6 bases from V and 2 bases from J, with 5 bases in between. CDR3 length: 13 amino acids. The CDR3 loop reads CAISPAGANVLTF. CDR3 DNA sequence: TGTGCCATCAGCCCCGCTGGGGCCAACGTCCTGACTTTC.

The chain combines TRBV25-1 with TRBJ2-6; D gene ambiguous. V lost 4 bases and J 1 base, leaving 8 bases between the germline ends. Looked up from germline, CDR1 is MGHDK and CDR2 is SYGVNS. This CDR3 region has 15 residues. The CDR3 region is CASSVGVSGANVLTF. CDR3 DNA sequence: TGTGCCAGCAGTGTTGGGGTGTCTGGGGCCAACGTCCTGACTTTC.